The TCR beta chain described here comes from a study of identifying expanded T cells in peripheral blood. Sequencing used immunoSEQ multiplex PCR; TCRdb keeps in-frame clones, though not all of them. The sample records 60,000 to 70,000 clones, under 85% being singletons. Healthy donors had no documented immune events, such as infections, while sampled. On this clone: Its antigen is not identified.

Whole-study results and caveats: Technical replicates showed approximately 1.2 changed clones; approximately 2 weeks 15 to 20; four weeks 19. Variance in clone template counts between approximately two-week samples significantly increased with total template count across all healthy donors.

This CDR3 contains 14 residues. Between the trimmed V and J ends, which lost 4 bases and 6 bases, there was a span of 14 bases. Germline values: CDR1 SGHDT, CDR2 YYEEEE. Specimen: blood. The origin of this receptor is a person aged 18 to 70 in good health. V is TRBV5-6 and J is TRBJ2-1, with D perhaps TRBD2 (5 bases). The CDR3 DNA is TGTGCCAGCAGCCCGGGATGGGCGGCCAATGAGCAGTTCTTC. Translating gives CASSPGWAANEQFF.